This TCR beta chain was sequenced in a study of cytomegalovirus exposure and HLA in healthy donors. The overall study: A preliminary data release comprised roughly 85 million unique TCRs obtained from HLA-typed donors. Points from the study as a whole: Several of the most significant clusters appeared linked to common viral pathogens, based on a later analysis. The study designated 150 or so TCR beta chains cytomegalovirus-associated. It was confirmed in vitro that a few of the CMV-associated chains were specific for CMV antigens.

In the PCR, 60 Vbeta and 13 Jbeta primers were used. Method: immunoSEQ multiplex PCR; TCRdb's copy keeps in-frame clones and lacks some. The sample has fewer than 200,000 clones; 82% are singletons. About this clone itself: Its antigen is unknown.

The CDR3 sequence is 18 residues long. Per the germline V gene, CDR1 is MNHEY and CDR2 is SMNVEV (reference sequence). J gave up 2 bases and V 6 bases, and 18 bases lay outside the gene matches. The rearrangement links TRBV27 to TRBJ2-5; 7 bases line up with TRBD2. The source of this sequence is a man aged 45-65 years in good health and CMV-seropositive. The sequenced sample was PBMCs. As DNA, the CDR3 is TGTGCCAGCAGCCGACCAAAGGGGAGGGGTCCCTTTCAAGAGACCCAGTACTTC. Protein product: CASSRPKGRGPFQETQYF.